One sample yielded the 2 T cell receptor beta chains listed below, sequenced in a study of lymphopenia after photon versus proton radiotherapy. Generated by immunoSEQ multiplex PCR, the TCRdb table keeps only in-frame clones and is missing some. The table includes approximately 65,000 clones, 87% detected once. The sequenced sample was peripheral blood, obtained from a patient treated with proton-based radiotherapy. All receptors derive from an elderly man with esophageal cancer.

This chain connects TRBV19 to TRBJ1-6; TRBD1 aligns across 9 bases. This CDR3 spans 13 amino acids. CDR1 and CDR2 from the germline V gene are LNHDA and SQIVND (reference sequence). V trimming: 9 bases; J trimming: 7 bases; junction bases outside the gene matches: 4. CDR3 sequence: CASGQGFNSPLHF. The CDR3 nucleotides read TGTGCCAGCGGACAGGGGTTCAATTCACCCCTCCACTTT.

J is TRBJ1-2 and V is TRBV18; maybe TRBD1 (5 bases). Between the trimmed V and J ends, which lost 3 bases and 0 bases, there was a span of 11 bases. Germline V gene sequence: CDR1 KGHSH, CDR2 LQKENI. The CDR3 has 15 amino acids. DNA of the CDR3: TGTGCCAGCTCACCCCCACAGGAAACTAACTATGGCTACACCTTC. Amino acids: CASSPPQETNYGYTF.